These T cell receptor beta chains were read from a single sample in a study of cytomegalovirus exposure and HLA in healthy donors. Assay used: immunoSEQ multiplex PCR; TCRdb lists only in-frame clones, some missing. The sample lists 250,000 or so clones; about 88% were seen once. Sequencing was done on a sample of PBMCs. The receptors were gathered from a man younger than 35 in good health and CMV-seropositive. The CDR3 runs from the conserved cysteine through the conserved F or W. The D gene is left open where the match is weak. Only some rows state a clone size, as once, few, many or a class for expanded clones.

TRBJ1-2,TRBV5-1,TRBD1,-,CASSVGQEYGYTF,TGCGCCAGCAGCGTCGGACAGGAGTATGGCTACACCTTC
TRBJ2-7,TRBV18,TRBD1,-,CASSLSGQTSYEQYF,TGTGCCAGCTCACTTTCGGGACAGACCTCCTACGAGCAGTACTTC
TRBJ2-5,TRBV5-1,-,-,CASREGSQETQYF,TGCGCCAGCAGAGAGGGGTCGCAAGAGACCCAGTACTTC
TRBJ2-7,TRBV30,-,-,CAWSTGVYEQYF,TGTGCCTGGAGCACAGGAGTCTACGAGCAGTACTTC
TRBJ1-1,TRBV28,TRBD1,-,CASSSPSLGQLNTEAFF,TGTGCCAGCAGTTCCCCGTCTTTGGGACAGCTGAACACTGAAGCTTTCTTT
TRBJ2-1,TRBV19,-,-,CASSALTGDYSEQFF,TGTGCCAGTAGTGCCCTAACGGGAGACTACAGTGAGCAGTTCTTC
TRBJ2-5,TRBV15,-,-,CATSRDLEGETQYF,TGTGCCACCAGCAGAGACCTGGAGGGAGAGACCCAGTACTTC
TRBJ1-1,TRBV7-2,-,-,CASSARGGTEAFF,TGTGCCAGCAGTGCCCGGGGGGGCACTGAAGCTTTCTTT
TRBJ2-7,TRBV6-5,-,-,CASSYSMAYEQYF,TGTGCCAGCAGTTACTCGATGGCGTACGAGCAGTACTTC
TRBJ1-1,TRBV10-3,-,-,CAISDYQGLGTEAFF,TGTGCCATCAGTGATTATCAGGGGCTGGGGACTGAAGCTTTCTTT
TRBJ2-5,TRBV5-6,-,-,CASSLDLETQYF,TGTGCCAGCAGCCTTGATTTAGAGACCCAGTACTTC
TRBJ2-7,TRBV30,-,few,CAWSVSPDSSYEQYF,TGTGCCTGGAGTGTATCACCGGACAGCTCCTACGAGCAGTACTTC
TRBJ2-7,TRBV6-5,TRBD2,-,CASSYSTSGRGYEQYF,TGTGCCAGCAGTTACTCAACTAGCGGGAGAGGCTACGAGCAGTACTTC
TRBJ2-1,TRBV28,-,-,CASSFSREQFF,TGTGCCAGCAGTTTCTCCCGGGAGCAGTTCTTC
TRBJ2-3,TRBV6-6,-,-,CASSSDLYTDTQYF,TGTGCCAGCAGTTCCGATCTTTACACAGATACGCAGTATTTT
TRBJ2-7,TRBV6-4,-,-,CASSDALPDRNNYEQYF,TGTGCCAGCAGTGACGCCCTCCCAGACAGGAACAACTACGAGCAGTACTTC
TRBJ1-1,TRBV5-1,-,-,CASSFAGVGTEAFF,TGCGCCAGCAGCTTTGCAGGGGTGGGCACTGAAGCTTTCTTT
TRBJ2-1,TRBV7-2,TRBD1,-,CASSSTGGTYNEQFF,TGTGCCAGCAGCTCGACAGGGGGGACCTACAATGAGCAGTTCTTC
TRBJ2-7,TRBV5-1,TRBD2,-,CASRTSGSSSNEQYF,TGCGCCAGCAGGACTAGCGGGAGCAGCAGCAACGAGCAGTACTTC
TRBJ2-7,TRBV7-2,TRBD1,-,CASSSPGQGTYEQYF,TGTGCCAGCAGCTCCCCGGGACAGGGAACCTACGAGCAGTACTTC
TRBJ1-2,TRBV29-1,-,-,CSVSGVHGYTF,TGCAGCGTCTCGGGTGTCCATGGCTACACCTTC
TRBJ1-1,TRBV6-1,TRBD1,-,CASRQGVNTEAFF,TGTGCCAGTAGACAGGGCGTGAACACTGAAGCTTTCTTT
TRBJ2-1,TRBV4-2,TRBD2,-,CASSQQSGRDEQFF,TGTGCCAGCAGCCAACAATCAGGGAGGGATGAGCAGTTCTTC
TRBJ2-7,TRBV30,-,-,CAWSVTPYEQYF,TGTGCCTGGAGTGTAACTCCTTACGAGCAGTACTTC
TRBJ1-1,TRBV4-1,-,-,CASSQRGYTEAFF,TGCGCCAGCAGCCAACGGGGTTACACTGAAGCTTTCTTT
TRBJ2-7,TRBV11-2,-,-,CASSRRDIIYEQYF,TGTGCCAGCAGCCGGCGGGACATCATCTACGAGCAGTACTTC
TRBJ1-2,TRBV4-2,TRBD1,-,CASSLGTGALGYTF,TGTGCCAGCAGCCTCGGGACAGGGGCCCTCGGCTACACCTTC
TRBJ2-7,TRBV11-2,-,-,CASGATYEQYF,TGTGCCAGCGGGGCCACCTACGAGCAGTACTTC
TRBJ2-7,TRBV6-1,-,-,CASSEAPDGGEQYF,TGTGCCAGCAGTGAAGCTCCCGATGGAGGCGAGCAGTACTTC
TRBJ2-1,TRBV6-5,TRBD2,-,CASSYKTSGSNEQFF,TGTGCCAGCAGTTACAAGACTAGCGGGAGCAATGAGCAGTTCTTC
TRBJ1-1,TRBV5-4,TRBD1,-,CASSEGQTNTEAFF,TGTGCCAGCAGCGAGGGACAGACGAACACTGAAGCTTTCTTT
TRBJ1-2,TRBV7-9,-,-,CASTLGDGYTF,TGTGCCAGCACCCTAGGAGATGGCTACACCTTC
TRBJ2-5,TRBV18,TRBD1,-,CASSQDREETQYF,TGTGCCAGCTCACAGGACAGGGAAGAGACCCAGTACTTC
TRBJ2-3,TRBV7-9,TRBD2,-,CASSLARTSGRAGDTQYF,TGTGCCAGCAGCTTAGCGAGGACTAGCGGGAGGGCCGGAGATACGCAGTATTTT
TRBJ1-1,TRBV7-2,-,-,CASSLVRSRNTEAFF,TGTGCCAGCAGCTTAGTCAGGAGTAGGAACACTGAAGCTTTCTTT
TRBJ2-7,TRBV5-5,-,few,CASSLWRDTYEQYF,TGTGCCAGCAGCTTGTGGCGGGATACCTACGAGCAGTACTTC
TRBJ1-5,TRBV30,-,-,CAWSRTGPGPQHF,TGTGCCTGGAGTCGGACGGGCCCAGGGCCCCAGCATTTT
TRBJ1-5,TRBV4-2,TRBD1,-,CASSQDRDRGRKPQHF,TGTGCCAGCAGCCAAGACCGGGACAGGGGTCGTAAGCCCCAGCATTTT
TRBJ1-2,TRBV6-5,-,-,CASSYSRGRGYGYTF,TGTGCCAGCAGTTACTCGCGCGGCCGGGGCTATGGCTACACCTTC
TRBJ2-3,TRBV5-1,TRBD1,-,CASRSVGTGGTDTQYF,TGCGCCAGCAGATCTGTTGGGACAGGTGGGACAGATACGCAGTATTTT
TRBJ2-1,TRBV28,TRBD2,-,CASTMREYNEQFF,TGTGCCAGCACAATGCGGGAGTATAATGAGCAGTTCTTC
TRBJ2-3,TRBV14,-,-,CASSRLPGRVTDTQYF,TGTGCCAGCAGCCGCCTTCCGGGCCGGGTCACAGATACGCAGTATTTT
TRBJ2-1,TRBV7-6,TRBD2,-,CASSLLAGGANEQFF,TGTGCCAGCAGCTTACTAGCGGGAGGCGCCAATGAGCAGTTCTTC
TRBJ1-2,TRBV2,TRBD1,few,CASSEAGTVYGYTF,TGTGCCAGCAGTGAAGCCGGGACAGTCTATGGCTACACCTTC
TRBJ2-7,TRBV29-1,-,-,CSVVGGSYEQYF,TGCAGCGTTGTGGGCGGCTCCTACGAGCAGTACTTC
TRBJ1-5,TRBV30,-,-,CAWSVKGGNQPQHF,TGTGCCTGGAGTGTTAAGGGGGGCAATCAGCCCCAGCATTTT